The following is a T cell receptor beta chain sequence with its context. The data belong to a study of blood T cell repertoires in COVID-19. CDR1 SNHLY and CDR2 FYNNEI come from the germline V gene. This CDR3 comprises 15 residues. V was clipped by 7 bases and J by 1 base; unmatched bases: 7. Profiling relied on immunoSEQ multiplex PCR, and the TCRdb table lists in-frame clones only, not all of them. Of around 180,000 clones listed, more than 70% are singletons. The receptor's source is a human donor in a cohort sampled during active COVID-19. The V call is TRBV2, the J call TRBJ2-1; 7 bases fit TRBD2. Material for sequencing was peripheral blood. The CDR3 reads CASMLGGGSYNEQFF. CDR3 coding DNA: TGTGCCAGCATGTTAGGCGGGGGTTCCTACAATGAGCAGTTCTTC. The variable domain in full, completed from reference TRBV2 and TRBJ2-1, reads EPEVTQTPSHQVTQMGQEVILRCVPISNHLYFYWYRQILGQKVEFLVSFYNNEISEKSEIFDDQFSVERPDGSNFTLKIRSTKLEDSAMYFCASMLGGGSYNEQFFGPGTRLTVL.